This T cell receptor (beta chain) was recorded in a study of blood T cell repertoires in COVID-19. On the study more broadly: The samples span acute and convalescent COVID-19 from the United States, Italy and Spain. T cells, B-cell-depleted T cells, or PBMCs supplied cDNA or gDNA.

Original processing methods: Cell counts per sample came from amplifying reference gene primers. Repertoires were generated with immunoSEQ multiplex PCR, while TCRdb's copy carries only in-frame clones and drops some. V, J and clone size were drawn from that table, and D and trimming were deduced from the DNA. The sample has fewer than 250,000 clones, about 88% seen once; the top ten hold 0.55% to 0.75%. The CDR3 runs 15 residues. Germline CDR1 is SGHTA and CDR2 is FQGTGA. The V end was cut by 3 bases, the J end by 1 base, with 9 bases between. Input material: peripheral blood. The clonotype originates from a man aged 40-49 years with acute or convalescent COVID-19. The rearrangement joins TRBV7-3 to TRBJ2-2, with D maybe TRBD2 (5 bases). In nucleotides, the CDR3 is TGTGCCAGCAGCTTTCTCGGGATGAACACCGGGGAGCTGTTTTTT. It specifies CASSFLGMNTGELFF.